The clone carrying this T cell receptor beta chain was seen at least ten times. Antigen specificity is unknown. The TCR beta libraries were generated through quantitative 5'-RACE incorporating molecular barcodes. TCRdb called the 5' RACE reads again in MiXCR, with one record for every CDR3 protein. The table has approximately 130,000 distinct CDR3 sequences, around 9% seen once. Trimming took off 9 bases at V and 5 bases at J, with 19 bases between the two ends. This CDR3 region has 14 residues. Per germline, CDR1 MNHNS and CDR2 SASEGT. This entry is derived from a study of CD8 T cells in ankylosing spondylitis. Overall study findings and caveats: A motif of 7 or 8 highly homologous TCR beta variants was seen as apparently characteristic of ankylosing spondylitis blood. Prior literature has documented some motif variants in synovial fluid and blood from reactive arthritis.

Sequenced: blood, either unsorted or a sorted T cell fraction (not recorded which). This receptor was taken from a male donor with ankylosing spondylitis or in good health (not recorded which). This chain connects TRBV6-1 to TRBJ1-1; TRBD1 might be the D (5 bases). The CDR3 spells CASTKTEGSTEAFF. The CDR3 DNA reads as TGTGCCAGTACAAAGACAGAGGGTTCGACTGAAGCTTTCTTT.